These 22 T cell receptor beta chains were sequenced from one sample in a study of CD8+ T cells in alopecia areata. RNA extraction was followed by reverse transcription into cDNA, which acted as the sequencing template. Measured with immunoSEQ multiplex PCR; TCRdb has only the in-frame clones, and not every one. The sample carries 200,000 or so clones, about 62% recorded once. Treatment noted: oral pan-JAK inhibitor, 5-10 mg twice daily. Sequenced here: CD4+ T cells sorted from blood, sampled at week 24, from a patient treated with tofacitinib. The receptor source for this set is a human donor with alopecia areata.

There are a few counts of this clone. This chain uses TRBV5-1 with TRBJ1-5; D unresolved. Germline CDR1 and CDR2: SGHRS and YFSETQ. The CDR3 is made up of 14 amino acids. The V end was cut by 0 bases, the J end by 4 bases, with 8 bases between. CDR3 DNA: TGCGCCAGCAGCTTGGGAACGGGGAATCAGCCCCAGCATTTT. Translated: CASSLGTGNQPQHF.

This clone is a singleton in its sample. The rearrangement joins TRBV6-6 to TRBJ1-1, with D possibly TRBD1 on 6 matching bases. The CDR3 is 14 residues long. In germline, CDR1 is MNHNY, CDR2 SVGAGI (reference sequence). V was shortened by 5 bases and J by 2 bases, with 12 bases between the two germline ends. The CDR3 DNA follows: TGTGCCAGCAGTCACAGGGTGTACAACACTGAAGCTTTCTTT. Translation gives CASSHRVYNTEAFF.

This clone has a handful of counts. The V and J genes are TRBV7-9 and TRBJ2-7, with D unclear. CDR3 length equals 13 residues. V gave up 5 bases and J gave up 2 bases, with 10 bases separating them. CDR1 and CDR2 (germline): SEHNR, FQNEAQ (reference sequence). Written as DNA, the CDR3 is TGTGCCAGCAGCGCAACTGCTACCTACGAGCAGTACTTC. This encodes CASSATATYEQYF.

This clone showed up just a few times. CDR3: CASSRGTSGSQFF. CDR3 sequence (DNA): TGTGCCAGCAGCAGGGGGACTAGCGGGAGTCAGTTCTTC. The chain combines TRBV7-2 with TRBJ2-1, with 14 bases lining up with TRBD2. V lost 5 bases to trimming and J lost 13 bases; unmatched junction nucleotides: 4. This CDR3 has 13 amino acids. Germline assignment: CDR1 SGHTA and CDR2 FQGNSA.

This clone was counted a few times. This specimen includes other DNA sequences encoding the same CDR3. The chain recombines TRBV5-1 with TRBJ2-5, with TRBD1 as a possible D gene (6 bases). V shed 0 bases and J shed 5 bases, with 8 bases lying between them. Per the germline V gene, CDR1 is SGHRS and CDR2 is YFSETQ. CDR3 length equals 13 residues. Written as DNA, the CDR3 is TGCGCCAGCAGCTTGGAGGGGGAGGAGACCCAGTACTTC. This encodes CASSLEGEETQYF.

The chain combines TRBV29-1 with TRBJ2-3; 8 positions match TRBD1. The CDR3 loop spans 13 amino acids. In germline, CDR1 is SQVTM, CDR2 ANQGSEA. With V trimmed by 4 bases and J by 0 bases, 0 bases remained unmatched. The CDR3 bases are TGCAGCGTTGGGACAGGGAGCACAGATACGCAGTATTTT. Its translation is CSVGTGSTDTQYF.

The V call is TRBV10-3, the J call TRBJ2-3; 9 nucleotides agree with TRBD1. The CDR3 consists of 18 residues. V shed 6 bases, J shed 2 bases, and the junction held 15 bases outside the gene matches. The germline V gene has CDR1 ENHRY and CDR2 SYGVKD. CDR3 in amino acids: CAISLTPPGQGITDTQYF. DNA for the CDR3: TGTGCCATCAGCCTTACACCCCCAGGACAGGGGATCACAGATACGCAGTATTTT.

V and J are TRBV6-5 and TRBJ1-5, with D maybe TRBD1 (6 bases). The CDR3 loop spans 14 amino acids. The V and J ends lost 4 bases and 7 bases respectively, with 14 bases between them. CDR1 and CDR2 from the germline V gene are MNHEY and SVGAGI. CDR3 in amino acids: CASSFRGGGQPQHF. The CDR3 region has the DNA TGTGCCAGCAGTTTCAGGGGCGGGGGACAGCCCCAGCATTTT.

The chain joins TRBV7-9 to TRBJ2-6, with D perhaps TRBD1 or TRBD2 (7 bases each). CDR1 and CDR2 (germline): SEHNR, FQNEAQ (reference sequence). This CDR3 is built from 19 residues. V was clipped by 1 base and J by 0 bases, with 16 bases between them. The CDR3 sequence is CASSLEGGGTPSGANVLTF. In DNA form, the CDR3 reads TGTGCCAGCAGCTTAGAGGGAGGGGGCACCCCCTCTGGGGCCAACGTCCTGACTTTC.

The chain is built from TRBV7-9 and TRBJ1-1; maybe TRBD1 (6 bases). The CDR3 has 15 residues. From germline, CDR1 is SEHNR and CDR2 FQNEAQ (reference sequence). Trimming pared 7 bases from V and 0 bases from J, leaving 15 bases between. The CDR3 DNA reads TGTGCCAGCAACTATGAGGGGGATTTGAACACTGAAGCTTTCTTT. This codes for CASNYEGDLNTEAFF.

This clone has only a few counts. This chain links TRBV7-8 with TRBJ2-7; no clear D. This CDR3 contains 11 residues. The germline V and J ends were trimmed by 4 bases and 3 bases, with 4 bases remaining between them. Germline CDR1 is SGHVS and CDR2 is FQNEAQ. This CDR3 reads CASSSLYEQYF. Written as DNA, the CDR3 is TGTGCCAGCAGCTCGCTCTACGAGCAGTACTTC.

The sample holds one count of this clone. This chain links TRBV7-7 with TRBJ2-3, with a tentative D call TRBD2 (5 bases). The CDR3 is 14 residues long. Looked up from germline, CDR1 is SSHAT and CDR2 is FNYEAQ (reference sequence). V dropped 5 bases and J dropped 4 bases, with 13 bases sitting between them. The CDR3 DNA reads TGTGCCAGCAGCGCCAACGAGGGTTCAGATACGCAGTATTTT. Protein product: CASSANEGSDTQYF. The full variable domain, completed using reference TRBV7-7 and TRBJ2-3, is GAGVSQSPRYKVTKRGQDVTLRCDPISSHATLYWYQQALGQGPEFLTYFNYEAQPDKSGLPSDRFSAERPEGSISTLTIQRTEQRDSAMYRCASSANEGSDTQYFGPGTRLTVL.

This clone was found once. The CDR3 loop is CASSFSGDSGNQPQHF. The CDR3 coding sequence is TGCGCCAGCAGCTTCAGCGGGGACAGTGGAAATCAGCCCCAGCATTTT. The chain uses TRBV5-1 and TRBJ1-5; 7 bases fit TRBD1. V lost 2 bases and J lost 4; bases outside the gene matches: 9. The CDR3 is 16 residues long. CDR1 SGHRS and CDR2 YFSETQ come from the germline V gene.

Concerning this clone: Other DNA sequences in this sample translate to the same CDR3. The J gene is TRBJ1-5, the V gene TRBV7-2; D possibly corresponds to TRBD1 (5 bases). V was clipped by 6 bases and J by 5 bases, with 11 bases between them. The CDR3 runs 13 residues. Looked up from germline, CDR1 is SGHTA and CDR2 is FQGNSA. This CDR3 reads CASSRDGDQPQHF. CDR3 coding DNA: TGTGCCAGCAGTCGGGACGGAGATCAGCCCCAGCATTTT. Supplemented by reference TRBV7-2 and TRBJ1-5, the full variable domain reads GAGVSQSPSNKVTEKGKDVELRCDPISGHTALYWYRQSLGQGLEFLIYFQGNSAPDKSGLPSDRFSAERTGGSVSTLTIQRTQQEDSAVYLCASSRDGDQPQHFGDGTRLSIL.

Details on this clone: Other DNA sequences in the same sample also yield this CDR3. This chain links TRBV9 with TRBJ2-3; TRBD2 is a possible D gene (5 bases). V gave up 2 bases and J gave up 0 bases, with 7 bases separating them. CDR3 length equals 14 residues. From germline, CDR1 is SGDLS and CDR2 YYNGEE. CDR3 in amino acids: CASSVRTSTDTQYF. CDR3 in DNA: TGTGCCAGCAGCGTGAGGACTAGCACAGATACGCAGTATTTT.

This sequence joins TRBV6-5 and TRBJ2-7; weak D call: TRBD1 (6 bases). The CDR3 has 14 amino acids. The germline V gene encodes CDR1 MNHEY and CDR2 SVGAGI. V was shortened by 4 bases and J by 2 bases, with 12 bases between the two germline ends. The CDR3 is CASSSRTEPYEQYF. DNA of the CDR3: TGTGCCAGCAGTTCTCGGACAGAACCCTACGAGCAGTACTTC.

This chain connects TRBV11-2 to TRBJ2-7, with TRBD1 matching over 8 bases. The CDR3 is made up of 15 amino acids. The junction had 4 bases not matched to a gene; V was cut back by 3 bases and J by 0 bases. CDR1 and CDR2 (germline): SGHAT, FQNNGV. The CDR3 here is CASSFQGAISYEQYF. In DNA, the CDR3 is TGTGCCAGCAGCTTTCAGGGGGCCATCTCCTACGAGCAGTACTTC.

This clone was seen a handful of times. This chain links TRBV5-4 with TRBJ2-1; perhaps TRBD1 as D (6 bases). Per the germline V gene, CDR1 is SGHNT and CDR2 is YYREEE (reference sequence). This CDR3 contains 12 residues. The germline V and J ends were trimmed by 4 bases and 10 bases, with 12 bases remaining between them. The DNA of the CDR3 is TGTGCCAGCAGCCTGGACGGACAGGAGCAGTTCTTC. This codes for CASSLDGQEQFF.

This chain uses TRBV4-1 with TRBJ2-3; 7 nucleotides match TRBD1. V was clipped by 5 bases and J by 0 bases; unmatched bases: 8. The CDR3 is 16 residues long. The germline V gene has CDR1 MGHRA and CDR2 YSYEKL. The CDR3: CASSYRDSFSTDTQYF. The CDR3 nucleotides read TGCGCCAGCAGCTACCGGGACAGCTTTAGCACAGATACGCAGTATTTT.

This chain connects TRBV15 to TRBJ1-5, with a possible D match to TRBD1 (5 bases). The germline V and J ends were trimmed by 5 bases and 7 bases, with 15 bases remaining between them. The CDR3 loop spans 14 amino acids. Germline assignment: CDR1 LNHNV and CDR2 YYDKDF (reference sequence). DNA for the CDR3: TGTGCCACCAGCGCCCACGGGAAGGGGCAGCCCCAGCATTTT. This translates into CATSAHGKGQPQHF. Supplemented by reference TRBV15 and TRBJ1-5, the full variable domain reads DAMVIQNPRYQVTQFGKPVTLSCSQTLNHNVMYWYQQKSSQAPKLLFHYYDKDFNNEADTPDNFQSRRPNTSFCFLDIRSPGLGDTAMYLCATSAHGKGQPQHFGDGTRLSIL.

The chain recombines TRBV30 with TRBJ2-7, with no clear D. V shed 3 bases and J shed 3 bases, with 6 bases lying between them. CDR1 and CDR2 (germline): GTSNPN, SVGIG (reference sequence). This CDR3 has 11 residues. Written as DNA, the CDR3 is TGTGCCTGGAGGGATAACTACGAGCAGTACTTC. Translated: CAWRDNYEQYF.

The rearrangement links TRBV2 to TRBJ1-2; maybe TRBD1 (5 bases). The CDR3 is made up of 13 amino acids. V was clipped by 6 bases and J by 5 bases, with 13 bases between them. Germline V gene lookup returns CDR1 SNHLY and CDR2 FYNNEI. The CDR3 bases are TGTGCCAGCAGGGCTGGGACGGCTTATGGCTACACCTTC. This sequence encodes CASRAGTAYGYTF.